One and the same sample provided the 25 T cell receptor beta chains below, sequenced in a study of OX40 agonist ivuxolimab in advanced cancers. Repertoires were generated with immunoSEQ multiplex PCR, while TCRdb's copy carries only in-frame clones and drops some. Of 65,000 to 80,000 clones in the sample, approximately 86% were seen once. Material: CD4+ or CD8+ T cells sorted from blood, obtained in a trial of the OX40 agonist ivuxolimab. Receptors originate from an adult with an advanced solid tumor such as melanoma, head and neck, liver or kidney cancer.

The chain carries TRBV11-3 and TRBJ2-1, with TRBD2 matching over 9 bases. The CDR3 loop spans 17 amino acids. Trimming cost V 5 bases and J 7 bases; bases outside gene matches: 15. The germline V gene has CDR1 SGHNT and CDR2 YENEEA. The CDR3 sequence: CASSLGRGGGATNEQFF. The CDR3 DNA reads TGTGCCAGCAGCCTTGGCCGGGGCGGGGGGGCCACTAATGAGCAGTTCTTC.

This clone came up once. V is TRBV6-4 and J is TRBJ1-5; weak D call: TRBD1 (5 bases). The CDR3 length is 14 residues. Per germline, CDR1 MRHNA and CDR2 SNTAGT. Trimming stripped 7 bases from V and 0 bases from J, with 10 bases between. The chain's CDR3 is CASKGLNSNQPQHF. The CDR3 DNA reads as TGTGCCAGCAAGGGGCTTAATAGCAATCAGCCCCAGCATTTT.

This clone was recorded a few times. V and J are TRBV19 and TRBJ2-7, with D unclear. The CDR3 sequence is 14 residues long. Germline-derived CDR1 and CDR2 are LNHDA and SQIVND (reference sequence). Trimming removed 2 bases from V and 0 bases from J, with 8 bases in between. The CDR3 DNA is TGTGCCAGTAGTATACACTGGAACTCCTACGAGCAGTACTTC. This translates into CASSIHWNSYEQYF.

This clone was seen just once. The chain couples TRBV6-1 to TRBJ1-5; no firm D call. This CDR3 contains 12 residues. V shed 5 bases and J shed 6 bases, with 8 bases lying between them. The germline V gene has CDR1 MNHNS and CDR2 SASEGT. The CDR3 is CASSRDGQPQHF. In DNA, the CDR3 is TGTGCCAGCAGTCGGGATGGTCAGCCCCAGCATTTT.

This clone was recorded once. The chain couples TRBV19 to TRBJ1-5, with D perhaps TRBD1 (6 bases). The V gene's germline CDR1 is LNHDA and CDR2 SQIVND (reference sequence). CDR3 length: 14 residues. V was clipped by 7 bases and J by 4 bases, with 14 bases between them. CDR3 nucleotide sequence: TGTGCCAGTACTACGACAGGATCTAATCAGCCCCAGCATTTT. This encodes CASTTTGSNQPQHF.

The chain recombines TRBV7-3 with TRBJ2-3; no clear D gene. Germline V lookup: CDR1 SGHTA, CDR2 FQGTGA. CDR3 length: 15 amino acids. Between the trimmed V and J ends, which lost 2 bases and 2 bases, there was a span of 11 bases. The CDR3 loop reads CASSLRPEITDTQYF. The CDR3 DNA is TGTGCCAGCAGCTTACGGCCAGAAATCACAGATACGCAGTATTTT.

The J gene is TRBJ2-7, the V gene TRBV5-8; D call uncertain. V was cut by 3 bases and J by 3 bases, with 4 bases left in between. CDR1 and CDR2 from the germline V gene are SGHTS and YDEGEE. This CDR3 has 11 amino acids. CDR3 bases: TGTGCCAGCAGCTCGGGCTACGAGCAGTACTTC. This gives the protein CASSSGYEQYF.

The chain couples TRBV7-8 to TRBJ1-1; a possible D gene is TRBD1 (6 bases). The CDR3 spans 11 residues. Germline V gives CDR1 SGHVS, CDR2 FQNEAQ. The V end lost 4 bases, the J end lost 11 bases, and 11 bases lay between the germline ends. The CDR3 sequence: CASSSTTGAFF. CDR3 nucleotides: TGTGCCAGCAGCTCGACCACAGGGGCTTTCTTT.

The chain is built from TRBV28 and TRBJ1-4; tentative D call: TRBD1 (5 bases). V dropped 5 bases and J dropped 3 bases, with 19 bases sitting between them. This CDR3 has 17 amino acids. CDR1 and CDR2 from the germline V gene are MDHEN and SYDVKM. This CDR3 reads CASSPIGVGDPNEKLFF. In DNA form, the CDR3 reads TGTGCCAGCAGTCCAATTGGGGTGGGGGATCCTAATGAAAAACTGTTTTTT.

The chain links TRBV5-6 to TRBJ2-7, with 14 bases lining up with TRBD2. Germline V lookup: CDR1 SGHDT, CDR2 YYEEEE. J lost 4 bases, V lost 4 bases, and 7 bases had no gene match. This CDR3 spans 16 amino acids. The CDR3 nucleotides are TGTGCCAGCAGCCCTCTCGGGACTAGCGGGAGATACGAGCAGTACTTC. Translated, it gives CASSPLGTSGRYEQYF.

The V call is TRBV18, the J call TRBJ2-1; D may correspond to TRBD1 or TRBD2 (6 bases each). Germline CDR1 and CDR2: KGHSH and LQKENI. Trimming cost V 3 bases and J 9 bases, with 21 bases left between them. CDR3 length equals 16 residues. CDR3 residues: CASSPGRDTLRGEQFF. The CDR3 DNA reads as TGTGCCAGCTCACCCGGCCGGGACACCCTGCGGGGTGAGCAGTTCTTC. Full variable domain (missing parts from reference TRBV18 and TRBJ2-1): NAGVMQNPRHLVRRRGQEARLRCSPMKGHSHVYWYRQLPEEGLKFMVYLQKENIIDESGMPKERFSAEFPKEGPSILRIQQVVRGDSAAYFCASSPGRDTLRGEQFFGPGTRLTVL.

CDR3 coding DNA: TGTGCCAGCAGTCGAGACAGGGACGGAGAGACCCAGTACTTC. Protein sequence: CASSRDRDGETQYF. The V call is TRBV28, the J call TRBJ2-5; 7 bases match TRBD1. The CDR3 is made up of 14 amino acids. CDR1 is MDHEN and CDR2 is SYDVKM in the germline V gene. After removal of 5 bases from V and 4 bases from J, the junction contained 7 bases not matched to a gene. The full variable domain, rest sourced from reference TRBV28 and TRBJ2-5, is DVKVTQSSRYLVKRTGEKVFLECVQDMDHENMFWYRQDPGLGLRLIYFSYDVKMKEKGDIPEGYSVSREKKERFSLILESASTNQTSMYLCASSRDRDGETQYFGPGTRLLVL.

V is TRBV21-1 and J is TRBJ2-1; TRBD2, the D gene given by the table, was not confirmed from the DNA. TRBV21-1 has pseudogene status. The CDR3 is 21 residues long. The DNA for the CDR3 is TGTGCCAGCAGGAGGTCCCGCCTCTCGGGGGGGCGAGAACTTTCCTACAATGAGCAGTTCTTC. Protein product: CASRRSRLSGGRELSYNEQFF.

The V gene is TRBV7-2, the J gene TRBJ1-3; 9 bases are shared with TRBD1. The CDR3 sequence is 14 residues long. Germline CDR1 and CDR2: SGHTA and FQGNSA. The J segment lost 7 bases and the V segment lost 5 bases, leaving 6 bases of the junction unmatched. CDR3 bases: TGTGCCAGCAGCACCCACAGGGGGCAGAACACCATATATTTT. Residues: CASSTHRGQNTIYF.

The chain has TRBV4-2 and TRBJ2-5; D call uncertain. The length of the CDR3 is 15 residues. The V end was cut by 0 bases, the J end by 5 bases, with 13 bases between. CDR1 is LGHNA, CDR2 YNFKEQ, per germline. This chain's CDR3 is CASSQDLRLRETQYF. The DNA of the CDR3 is TGTGCCAGCAGCCAAGATCTGCGACTCCGGGAGACCCAGTACTTC.

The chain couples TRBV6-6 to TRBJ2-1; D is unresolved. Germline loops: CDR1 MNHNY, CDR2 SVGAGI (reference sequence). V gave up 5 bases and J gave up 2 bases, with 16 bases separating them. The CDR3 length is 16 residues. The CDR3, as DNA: TGTGCCAGCAGTCCCCTGGCGCGCGGTACCTACAATGAGCAGTTCTTC. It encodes CASSPLARGTYNEQFF.

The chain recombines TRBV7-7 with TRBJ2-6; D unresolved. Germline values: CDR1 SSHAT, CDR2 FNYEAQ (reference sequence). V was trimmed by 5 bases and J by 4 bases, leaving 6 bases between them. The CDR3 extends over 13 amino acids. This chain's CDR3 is CASSPPGANVLTF. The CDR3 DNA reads TGTGCCAGCAGCCCCCCCGGGGCCAACGTCCTGACTTTC.

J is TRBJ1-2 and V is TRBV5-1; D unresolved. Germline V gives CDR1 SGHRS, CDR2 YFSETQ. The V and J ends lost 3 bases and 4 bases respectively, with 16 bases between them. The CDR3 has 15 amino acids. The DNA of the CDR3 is TGCGCCAGCAGCTCGTGGGAGGGCGGCGGCTATGGCTACACCTTC. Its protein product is CASSSWEGGGYGYTF.

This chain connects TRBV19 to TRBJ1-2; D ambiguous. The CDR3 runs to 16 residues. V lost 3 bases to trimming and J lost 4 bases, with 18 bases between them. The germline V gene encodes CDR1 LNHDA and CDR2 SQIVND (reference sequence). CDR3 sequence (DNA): TGTGCCAGTAGTATGGTACGGCGGGGTTCCCTCTATGGCTACACCTTC. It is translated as CASSMVRRGSLYGYTF.

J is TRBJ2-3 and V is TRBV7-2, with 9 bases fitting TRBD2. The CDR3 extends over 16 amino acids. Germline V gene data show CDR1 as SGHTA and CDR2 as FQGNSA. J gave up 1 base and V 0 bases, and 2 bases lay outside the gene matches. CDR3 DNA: TGTGCCAGCAGCTTAGCCCCTAGCGGGGGCACAGATACGCAGTATTTT. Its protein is CASSLAPSGGTDTQYF.

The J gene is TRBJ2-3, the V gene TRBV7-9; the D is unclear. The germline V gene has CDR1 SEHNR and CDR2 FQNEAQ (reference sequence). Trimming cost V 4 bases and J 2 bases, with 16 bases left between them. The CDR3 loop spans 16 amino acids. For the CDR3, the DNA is TGTGCCAGCAGCTCCGACTCAACCGGGCCCACAGATACGCAGTATTTT. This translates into CASSSDSTGPTDTQYF. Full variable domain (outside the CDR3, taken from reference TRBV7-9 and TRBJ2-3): DTGVSQNPRHKITKRGQNVTFRCDPISEHNRLYWYRQTLGQGPEFLTYFQNEAQLEKSRLLSDRFSAERPKGSFSTLEIQRTEQGDSAMYLCASSSDSTGPTDTQYFGPGTRLTVL.

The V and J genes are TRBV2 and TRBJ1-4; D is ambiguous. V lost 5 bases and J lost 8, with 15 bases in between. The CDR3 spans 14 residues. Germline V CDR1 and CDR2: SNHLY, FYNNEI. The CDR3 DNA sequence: TGTGCCAGCAGTCAGACCTTATCCGGGGAAAAACTGTTTTTT. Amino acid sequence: CASSQTLSGEKLFF. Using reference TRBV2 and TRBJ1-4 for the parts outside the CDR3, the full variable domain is EPEVTQTPSHQVTQMGQEVILRCVPISNHLYFYWYRQILGQKVEFLVSFYNNEISEKSEIFDDQFSVERPDGSNFTLKIRSTKLEDSAMYFCASSQTLSGEKLFFGSGTQLSVL.

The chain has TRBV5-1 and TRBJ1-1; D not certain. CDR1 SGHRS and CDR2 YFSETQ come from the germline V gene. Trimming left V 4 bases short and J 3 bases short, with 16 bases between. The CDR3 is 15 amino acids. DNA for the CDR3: TGCGCCAGCAGCAGGGCAGGTAATCGGGACACTGAAGCTTTCTTT. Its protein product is CASSRAGNRDTEAFF.

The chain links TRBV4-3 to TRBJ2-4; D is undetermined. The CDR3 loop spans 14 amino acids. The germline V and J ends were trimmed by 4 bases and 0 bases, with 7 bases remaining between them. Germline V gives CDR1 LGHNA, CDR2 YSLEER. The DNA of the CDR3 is TGCGCCAGCAGCCCCGCTTCAGCCAAAAACATTCAGTACTTC. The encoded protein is CASSPASAKNIQYF.

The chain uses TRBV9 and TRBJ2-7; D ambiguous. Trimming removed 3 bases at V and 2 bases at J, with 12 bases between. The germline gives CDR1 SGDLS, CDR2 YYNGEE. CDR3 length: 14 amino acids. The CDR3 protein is CASSAQDGPYEQYF. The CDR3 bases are TGTGCCAGCAGCGCTCAGGACGGCCCCTACGAGCAGTACTTC.